This TCR beta chain was sequenced in a study of blood T cell repertoires in COVID-19. Germline-derived CDR1 and CDR2 are MGHRA and YSYEKL. The CDR3 consists of 15 residues. J was trimmed by 0 bases and V by 4 bases; bases with no gene match: 4. Libraries were prepared by immunoSEQ multiplex PCR; TCRdb keeps only in-frame clonotypes and omits some of them. The sample includes approximately 180,000 clones, about 88% of them seen just once. J is TRBJ2-7 and V is TRBV4-1; TRBD1 agrees at 9 bases. The TCR comes from a man aged 40-55 years with active or convalescent COVID-19. Source material: peripheral blood. Here the CDR3 reads CASSPGQGGSYEQYF. The CDR3 DNA reads as TGCGCCAGCAGCCCGGGACAGGGAGGCTCCTACGAGCAGTACTTC.